This passage covers 17 T cell receptor beta chains from one sample sequenced in a study of identical twins. TCRdb called the 5' RACE reads again in MiXCR, with one record for every CDR3 protein. The top ten hold roughly 0.97% of the sample, which has 690,000 or so distinct CDR3 sequences, over 8.5% seen once. This sample also belongs to another study, concerning yellow fever vaccine responses in identical twins.

The specimen was PBMCs. These receptors were obtained from a woman aged 18-30 years in good health.

This clonotype was recorded a few times. The CDR3 DNA is TGTGCCAGCTCACCACCCCACTCCTACGAGCAGTACTTC. This codes for CASSPPHSYEQYF. The J gene is TRBJ2-7, the V gene TRBV18; unclear D gene. V gave up 0 bases and J gave up 0 bases, with 3 bases separating them. The CDR3 consists of 13 residues. Germline V gene lookup returns CDR1 KGHSH and CDR2 LQKENI.

A few counts support this clonotype. The chain uses TRBV25-1 and TRBJ2-5; 7 nucleotides line up with TRBD1. From germline, CDR1 is MGHDK and CDR2 SYGVNS. J gave up 1 base and V 2 bases, and 4 bases lay outside the gene matches. The length of the CDR3 is 15 residues. This CDR3 reads CASSELRQGQETQYF. The CDR3 DNA reads TGTGCCAGCAGTGAACTCCGACAGGGCCAAGAGACCCAGTACTTC.

This clonotype was seen repeatedly, ten times or more. The gene calls are TRBV29-1 and TRBJ2-5; D may be TRBD1 or TRBD2 (6 bases each). Trimming pared 6 bases from V and 5 bases from J, leaving 16 bases between. Germline assignment: CDR1 SQVTM and CDR2 ANQGSEA. The CDR3 covers 13 residues. The CDR3 sequence: CSVNRDFEETQYF. CDR3 sequence (DNA): TGCAGCGTCAACAGGGACTTCGAGGAGACCCAGTACTTC.

This clonotype turned up a few times. This rearrangement joins TRBV11-1 to TRBJ2-2; TRBD1 agrees at 8 bases. Germline loops: CDR1 SGHAT, CDR2 FQDESV (reference sequence). Losses at the gene ends were 5 bases for V and 0 bases for J; bases not matched to a gene: 11. The CDR3 is made up of 18 amino acids. The DNA for the CDR3 is TGTGCCAGCAGCCAACCCAAGACAGGGGCCACGAACACCGGGGAGCTGTTTTTT. Protein product: CASSQPKTGATNTGELFF.

This chain links TRBV19 with TRBJ2-1; 8 bases fit TRBD1. The CDR3 is 14 residues long. The J segment lost 10 bases and the V segment lost 3 bases, leaving 8 bases of the junction unmatched. CDR1 and CDR2 from the germline V gene are LNHDA and SQIVND (reference sequence). Here the CDR3 reads CASSIGQGRGEQFF. The CDR3 DNA reads as TGTGCCAGTAGTATTGGACAGGGCAGAGGGGAGCAGTTCTTC. The full variable domain, completed using reference TRBV19 and TRBJ2-1, is DGGITQSPKYLFRKEGQNVTLSCEQNLNHDAMYWYRQDPGQGLRLIYYSQIVNDFQKGDIAEGYSVSREKKESFPLTVTSAQKNPTAFYLCASSIGQGRGEQFFGPGTRLTVL.

There are a few counts of this clonotype. As DNA, the CDR3 is TGTGCCAGCAGTGTGGATTCGGTGGGTCAGCCCCAGCATTTT. Its protein is CASSVDSVGQPQHF. This sequence joins TRBV2 and TRBJ1-5, with D uncertain. CDR3 length: 14 amino acids. Trimming left V 4 bases short and J 6 bases short, with 13 bases between. In germline, CDR1 is SNHLY, CDR2 FYNNEI.

This clonotype occurred many times. The V gene is TRBV24-1, the J gene TRBJ1-2; 7 bases are a match to TRBD1. After removal of 7 bases from V and 2 bases from J, the junction contained 6 bases not matched to a gene. The V gene's germline CDR1 is KGHDR and CDR2 SFDVKD. The length of the CDR3 is 14 residues. The CDR3 DNA follows: TGTGCCACCAGAGCAGGGGGACCGAACTATGGCTACACCTTC. Translating gives CATRAGGPNYGYTF.

The gene calls are TRBV7-9 and TRBJ2-3; D may be TRBD2 (6 bases). There are 16 residues in the CDR3. V was trimmed by 0 bases and J by 4 bases, leaving 14 bases between them. CDR1 SEHNR and CDR2 FQNEAQ come from the germline V gene (reference sequence). CDR3 bases: TGTGCCAGCAGCTTAGCGCGGAGGGCGATCTCAGATACGCAGTATTTT. This gives the protein CASSLARRAISDTQYF. The full variable domain, rest sourced from reference TRBV7-9 and TRBJ2-3, is DTGVSQNPRHKITKRGQNVTFRCDPISEHNRLYWYRQTLGQGPEFLTYFQNEAQLEKSRLLSDRFSAERPKGSFSTLEIQRTEQGDSAMYLCASSLARRAISDTQYFGPGTRLTVL.

The V and J genes are TRBV6-5 and TRBJ2-7; D could derive from TRBD1 or TRBD2 (6 bases each). Germline V gene lookup returns CDR1 MNHEY and CDR2 SVGAGI. This CDR3 contains 16 residues. Between the trimmed V and J ends, which lost 0 bases and 1 base, there was a span of 13 bases. CDR3 nucleotide sequence: TGTGCCAGCAGTTACTCCCGGGGGCTAGAGTCCTACGAGCAGTACTTC. This codes for CASSYSRGLESYEQYF.

The chain links TRBV20-1 to TRBJ2-4; the D is unclear. The V gene lost 1 base and the J gene lost 0 bases, with 13 bases spanning the gap. Germline V lookup: CDR1 DFQATT, CDR2 SNEGSKA (reference sequence). CDR3 length equals 16 residues. As DNA, the CDR3 is TGCAGTGCTAGAGGGGAAAAGGGCATAGCCAAAAACATTCAGTACTTC. Translated: CSARGEKGIAKNIQYF.

This clonotype has ten or more counts. The rearrangement links TRBV25-1 to TRBJ2-7, with 8 bases fitting TRBD1. The V gene end was trimmed by 3 bases and the J gene end by 2 bases; junction bases not matched to a gene: 3. CDR1 MGHDK and CDR2 SYGVNS come from the germline V gene. The CDR3 spans 14 residues. CDR3 region: CASSDPRGPYEQYF. The CDR3 region has the DNA TGTGCCAGCAGTGATCCCAGGGGGCCCTACGAGCAGTACTTC.

This chain links TRBV24-1 with TRBJ2-1; the match to TRBD1 covers 9 bases. This CDR3 comprises 17 residues. The germline V gene encodes CDR1 KGHDR and CDR2 SFDVKD. V was clipped by 2 bases and J by 8 bases; unmatched bases: 12. The CDR3 DNA sequence: TGTGCCACCAGTGATTCGTACCTGGGACAGGGAGGGCATGAGCAGTTCTTC. The encoded protein is CATSDSYLGQGGHEQFF.

The chain uses TRBV2 and TRBJ2-3, with TRBD2 as a possible D gene (5 bases). Trimming took off 5 bases at V and 6 bases at J, with 9 bases between the two ends. Germline V gene sequence: CDR1 SNHLY, CDR2 FYNNEI. The CDR3 has 12 residues. The CDR3 DNA reads as TGTGCCAGCAGTACGGAGGTGGATACGCAGTATTTT. Translating gives CASSTEVDTQYF.

This clonotype showed up just a few times. The J gene is TRBJ2-7, the V gene TRBV5-4; 14 bases fit TRBD2. The CDR3 loop spans 17 amino acids. Looked up from germline, CDR1 is SGHNT and CDR2 is YYREEE (reference sequence). The junction had 5 bases not matched to a gene; V was cut back by 3 bases and J by 0 bases. CDR3 amino acids: CASSSGTSGSASYEQYF. As DNA, the CDR3 is TGTGCCAGCAGCTCCGGGACTAGCGGGAGTGCCTCCTACGAGCAGTACTTC. The full variable domain, rest sourced from reference TRBV5-4 and TRBJ2-7, is ETGVTQSPTHLIKTRGQQVTLRCSSQSGHNTVSWYQQALGQGPQFIFQYYREEENGRGNFPPRFSGLQFPNYSSELNVNALELDDSALYLCASSSGTSGSASYEQYFGPGTRLTVT.

The V call is TRBV4-3, the J call TRBJ2-2; D might be TRBD1 (5 bases). Germline V gene sequence: CDR1 LGHNA, CDR2 YSLEER. V was pared by 3 bases and J by 1 base, with 15 bases between. This CDR3 has 17 amino acids. CDR3 amino acids: CASSHPTATLNTGELFF. The CDR3 bases are TGCGCCAGCAGCCACCCGACAGCCACTTTGAACACCGGGGAGCTGTTTTTT.

The sample holds many counts of this clonotype. The chain recombines TRBV29-1 with TRBJ2-5; possibly TRBD1 for D (5 bases). The length of the CDR3 is 11 residues. Germline V gene lookup returns CDR1 SQVTM and CDR2 ANQGSEA. Trimming took 7 bases from V and 10 from J, leaving 16 bases between them. DNA of the CDR3: TGCAGCGCCTCAGGGAAGTGGGACCAGTACTTC. Translated, it gives CSASGKWDQYF.

This clonotype came up a few times. The CDR3 bases are TGTGCCAGCAGACACCGGGACAGATCCTACGAGCAGTACTTC. It codes for CASRHRDRSYEQYF. The rearrangement joins TRBV6-2 or TRBV6-3 to TRBJ2-7; 7 bases align to TRBD1. V shed 6 bases, J shed 1 base, and the junction held 6 bases outside the gene matches. Germline loops: CDR1 MNHEY, CDR2 SVGEGT. CDR3 length: 14 amino acids.